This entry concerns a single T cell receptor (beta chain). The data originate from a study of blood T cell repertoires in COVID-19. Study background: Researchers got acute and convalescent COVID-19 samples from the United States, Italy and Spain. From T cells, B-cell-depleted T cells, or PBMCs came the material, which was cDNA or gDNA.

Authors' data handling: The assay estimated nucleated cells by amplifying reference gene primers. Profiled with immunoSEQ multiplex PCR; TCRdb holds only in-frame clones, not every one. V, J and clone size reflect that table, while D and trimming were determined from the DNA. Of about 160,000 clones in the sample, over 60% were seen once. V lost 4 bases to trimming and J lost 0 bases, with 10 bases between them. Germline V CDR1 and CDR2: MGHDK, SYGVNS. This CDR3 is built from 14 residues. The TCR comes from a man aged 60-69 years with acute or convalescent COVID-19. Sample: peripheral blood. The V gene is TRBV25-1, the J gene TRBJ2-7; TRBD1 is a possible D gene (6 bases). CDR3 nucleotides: TGTGCCAGCAGTGCACAGGGTCGCTCCTACGAGCAGTACTTC. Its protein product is CASSAQGRSYEQYF.